This TCR beta chain was observed in a study of cytomegalovirus exposure and HLA in healthy donors (dated by TCRdb to about 2017). A note on the overall study: An earlier analysis of more than 550 of the donors reported 250 to 300 Gb of sequence data and 95 million to 120 million unique TCR beta sequences obtained from around 170 million T cells. An early release covering roughly 580 HLA-typed donors comprised about 320 gigabases of sequencing data and tens of millions of unique TCR sequences. Among the roughly 430 genotyped donors, approximately 81% belonged to the genetic ancestry cluster associated with self-reported Caucasian donors. The study aimed to test whether signatures of past pathogen exposure could be identified by cataloging public T cell receptors. Using immunosequencing, the study profiled T cell repertoires from 640 or so subjects and related those repertoires to cytomegalovirus serostatus. Along with the approximately 600-subject first cohort, a separate validation cohort of over a hundred different subjects was used. High-throughput TCR immunosequencing, statistical association of individual TCRs with disease status, and machine learning were combined to predict cytomegalovirus infection status. To study patterns of TCR occurrence, a later analysis re-analyzed previously published TCR beta repertoires from 550 to 800 donors and added high-resolution HLA genotyping. In the later analysis, no new phenotypic data were used to find candidate immune exposures; instead, reliance was placed on TCR beta sequences and their occurrence across donors. An earlier analysis of fewer than 700 of the donors applied high-throughput TCR beta sequencing to assess whether each TCR beta V gene segment acted as functional or pseudogenic. Alongside the repertoire data, information on donor age, sex, ethnicity and CMV serostatus was compiled. A later genetic analysis used genome-wide SNP genotypes for about 60% of the roughly 700 donors, treating that subset as a discovery cohort. Every repertoire in the discovery cohort had been generated on one and the same sequencing platform. Both class I and class II loci were covered by HLA typing, at four-digit resolution. The number of typed donors differed by locus: about 620-630 for A, B, C, DRB1 and DQB1; 522 for DQA1; some 590 for DPA1; and roughly 490 for DPB1. A handful of DR-DQ haplotypes were handled as single units for association and clustering because linkage in the cohort was strong. On average, roughly 250,000 unique TCR beta nucleotide sequences were sequenced per donor among 398 genotyped donors of the cohort, with around 19% of those sequences being non-productive. Points the paper makes about the study in general: The sequencing pipeline was judged likely to have produced a cluster of highly shared sequence variants as a technical artifact. In a later analysis, HLA-associated TCR beta chains were found to be more clonally expanded and to have lower generation probabilities than equally common non-associated chains. According to a later analysis, most CMV-associated TCR beta chains appeared to be HLA-restricted, and the HLA associations seemed to be driven largely by CMV exposure. The study gave a list of 150 to 200 TCR beta chains associated with cytomegalovirus. Across donors, most TCR sequences were observed very rarely, whereas some public TCRs were present in many individuals. For the cohort, immune exposure information was limited to CMV serostatus. In vitro tests confirmed that a few of the cytomegalovirus-associated TCR beta chains recognize cytomegalovirus antigens. A later analysis associated roughly 17,000 TCR beta sequences with specific HLA alleles at a false discovery rate of 0.05. A later analysis reported that several top co-occurrence clusters appeared linked to parvovirus B19, influenza, CMV and Epstein-Barr virus. In this cohort, only TCR beta chains were sequenced, and detectable features were limited by the absence of alpha or paired-chain data. Presence/absence analyses assumed roughly uniform sequencing depth across donors, an assumption that may not hold. The authors suggested that the approach could potentially be generalized to other disease states and immunological phenotypes. A further reported finding was that TCR beta sequences accurately predicted the HLA-A and HLA-B alleles for most subjects in the first cohort. Correlated functional status among segregating V segments might be attributable to linkage disequilibrium, but an unknown experimental factor could not be ruled out. Because HLA typing was missing for some donors at each locus, association tests included only the typed subset. A later analysis found that TCR association rates varied across HLA loci, with DRB1 alleles showing the most associated TCRs and HLA-C alleles the fewest. A later genetic analysis associated a missense DCLRE1C variant with V-gene and J-gene trimming of TCR beta chains, and an independent cohort replicated the association. Because counts were too low, some 17 rarely observed V segments, including chromosome 9 orphons, were excluded from the earlier analysis of around 590 of the donors. In a later genetic analysis, fewer N-insertions in productive TCRs were reported among donors in an Asian-associated ancestry cluster than the roughly 700-donor mean. In an earlier analysis of under 600 of the donors, most TCR beta V segments were observed in productive rearrangements about 87% or about 30% of the time, broadly matching IMGT annotations. When HLA alleles, especially DR and DQ, strongly co-occurred, attributing TCR associations to individual alleles was difficult. In both the original and validation cohorts, the classifier was reported to diagnose cytomegalovirus status with high specificity and sensitivity. Some IMGT-functional V segments, including TRBV6-2 and TRBV6-3, could not be told apart with the 87-base-pair reads, so those segments were excluded.

Notes on this clone: Its antigen specificity is not known. Base qualities are missing; no much larger clone stands one base away.

In total, roughly 670 healthy bone marrow donors made up the cohort. At the time of sampling, every cohort member was nominally healthy, though immune exposures that went unrecorded were likely present. The donor tested CMV seropositive, placing the donor among the roughly 300 seropositive members of the cohort. A peripheral blood sample was collected from each donor, and TCR beta sequencing was performed on peripheral blood mononuclear cells. Genomic DNA was extracted from the blood cell samples with the Qiagen DNeasy Blood Extraction Kit. Via the germline V gene, CDR1 is WSHSY and CDR2 SAAADI. The CDR3 spans 15 residues, from the cysteine through the phenylalanine. Only CDR3 DNA remains: 45 bases, in frame from the first base. The library was prepared using the immunoSEQ multiplex PCR assay. The multiplex PCR relied on a mix of 60 forward primers for TCR Vbeta segments and 13 reverse primers for TCR Jbeta segments. Amplification of the CDR3 region of rearranged TCR beta genes was performed with a multiplex PCR assay on genomic DNA. On the Illumina HiSeq System, the amplified TCR beta libraries were sequenced as 87-base-pair reads. The paper's processing steps were these. A later analysis counted about 80 million unique TCR beta chains across the roughly 700 repertoires, and some 12 million of these chains were shared by at least two donors. A nearest-neighbor algorithm error-corrected the raw reads and collapsed the reads into unique sequences, merging closely related sequences to remove PCR and sequencing errors. To assign V, D and J gene segments, CDR3 sequences were aligned to IMGT reference sequences. For a sequence to be retained, a match of at least six nucleotides was required to both a V gene segment and a J gene segment. Rearrangements were classified as productive when the CDR3 lacked stop codons and remained in frame with V and J, and all other rearrangements were classified as non-productive. Following IMGT convention, CDR3 was defined as the stretch from the second conserved V-encoded cysteine to the conserved J-encoded phenylalanine. Sequences without an unambiguous match to a single V gene segment were excluded from the earlier analysis of several hundred of the donors. An earlier analysis of under 750 of the donors called V segments functional above 56.7% productive rearrangements and segregating when the between-donor standard deviation exceeded 5%. A statistical classification framework was built to diagnose cytomegalovirus status from the catalog of TCR beta chain sequences. In a later analysis, V and J genes were assigned by comparing TCR nucleotide sequences against IMGT/GENE-DB human TR gene sequences. A later analysis assigned CDR3 sequences and most-parsimonious VDJ recombination scenarios with the TCRdist pipeline. In a later analysis, each TCR beta chain was defined by its CDR3 amino acid sequence together with its V-gene family, and reads lacking a unique V-gene family were excluded. A later analysis removed 592 highly shared, low-generation-probability nucleotide sequences to deal with suspected cross-contamination and a sequencing artifact. In a later analysis, a clonal expansion index for each public chain was calculated from normalized within-repertoire ranks of inferred template counts. A later analysis computed generation probabilities with a VDJ recombination model fitted to out-of-frame rearrangements, and checked the results against IGoR. A later analysis scored TCR-TCR, TCR-HLA and TCR-CMV co-occurrence with hypergeometric tests, applying a repertoire-size bias correction to TCR pairs. To estimate false discovery rates, a later analysis permuted the HLA or CMV assignments 20 times. In a later analysis, co-occurring TCRs were grouped using DBSCAN, and TCRdist sequence similarity was added for clustering within HLA-allele-positive subsets. Co-occurrence clustering excluded repertoires with fewer than 30,000 or more than 120,000 public chains, plus five with anomalous nucleotide sharing. TCRdb's version of the immuneACCESS table is confined to in-frame rearrangements and falls short of the full clone set. An unresolved V gene accounts for under half of the shortfall where checked; the remainder is of unknown origin. Clonal size and the V and J genes are those of that table, whereas D and trimming came from the DNA. The sample table contains over 150,000 clones; only one count was recorded for roughly 70% of them. Roughly 5.2% of the sample is taken by the ten largest.

This receptor was identified in a woman between 18 and 29 years old in good health and CMV-seropositive. Recombination linked TRBV10-2 to TRBJ2-5; 6 matching bases give a weak D call of TRBD1. The assigned J gene may be wrong: the sequence end matches TRBJ2-7 better. The sequenced sample was PBMCs. The DNA reads as follows: TGCGCCAGCAGTGTGCTACAGGGTAGTACGTACGAGCAGTACTTC. Its translation reads: CASSVLQGSTYEQYF.